The 20 T cell receptor beta chains listed next were all sequenced from one sample in a study of T-cell reconstitution after alpha-beta-depleted transplantation in children. Unique molecular identifiers were incorporated into the prepared TCRbeta library. TCRdb reprocessed the PCR reads via MiXCR and lists one record per CDR3 protein. The sample lists some 490,000 distinct CDR3 sequences, about 12% occurring once. The sequencing here drew on PBMCs from the stem cell graft donor, taken from the stem cell graft. Receptors were obtained from a human donor who donated a stem cell graft to a child with combined immunodeficiency.

This clonotype was seen more than once but under ten times. V usage is TRBV20-1 and J usage is TRBJ2-7; D unresolved. Trimming removed 6 bases from V and 4 bases from J, with 16 bases in between. The CDR3 sequence is 13 residues long. Germline CDR1 is DFQATT and CDR2 is SNEGSKA (reference sequence). For the CDR3, the DNA is TGCAGTGCCCCCGGGCCCCCTCTTTACGAGCAGTACTTC. Translated, it gives CSAPGPPLYEQYF.

This clonotype was seen at least ten times. The CDR3 DNA follows: TGCAGCGTTGCGGGCGGGGGGGCCGGTACGCAGTATTTT. This encodes CSVAGGGAGTQYF. The V call is TRBV29-1, the J call TRBJ2-3; 9 bases agree with TRBD2. Germline assignment: CDR1 SQVTM and CDR2 ANQGSEA. There are 13 residues in the CDR3. The V and J ends lost 4 bases and 8 bases, in that order; junction bases with no gene match: 7.

This clonotype came up many times. The CDR3 protein is CASSRQGGRNEQFF. The DNA of the CDR3 is TGTGCCAGCAGCCGACAGGGGGGCCGAAATGAGCAGTTCTTC. The chain carries TRBV7-2 and TRBJ2-1; 9 nucleotides align to TRBD1. This CDR3 is 14 amino acids long. V lost 5 bases and J lost 7; bases outside the gene matches: 6. The germline V gene has CDR1 SGHTA and CDR2 FQGNSA.

In its sample, this clonotype was seen a few times. The CDR3 DNA reads TGCGCCAGCAGCTTCTCCGGGACAGGTGGTTATGGCTACACCTTC. Protein product: CASSFSGTGGYGYTF. J is TRBJ1-2 and V is TRBV5-1; 8 bases match TRBD1. CDR1 SGHRS and CDR2 YFSETQ come from the germline V gene. The CDR3 has 15 residues. The V gene end was trimmed by 2 bases and the J gene end by 5 bases; junction bases not matched to a gene: 8.

The rearrangement links TRBV12-3 or TRBV12-4 to TRBJ1-1; 11 nucleotides agree with TRBD1. The length of the CDR3 is 17 residues. V was clipped by 6 bases and J by 4 bases; unmatched bases: 13. The DNA for the CDR3 is TGTGCCAGCAGCTCTAGGACAGGGGGCGTGATTGGCACTGAAGCTTTCTTT. It encodes CASSSRTGGVIGTEAFF.

In its sample, this clonotype was seen a few times. The chain has TRBV3-1 and TRBJ2-1, with 7 bases aligning to TRBD2. Germline V gene lookup returns CDR1 LGHDT and CDR2 YNNKEL (reference sequence). This CDR3 contains 20 residues. With V trimmed by 0 bases and J by 1 base, 15 bases remained unmatched. In DNA form, the CDR3 reads TGTGCCAGCAGCCAAGAGTACGGGTCGGGATTCGGGAGGTCCTACAATGAGCAGTTCTTC. Its translation: CASSQEYGSGFGRSYNEQFF.

The chain couples TRBV19 to TRBJ2-5; a possible D gene is TRBD2 (5 bases). Trimming shortened V by 9 bases and J by 4 bases, and 21 bases separated the two germline ends. The CDR3 covers 15 residues. Per germline, CDR1 LNHDA and CDR2 SQIVND (reference sequence). CDR3 coding DNA: TGTGCCAGCTTCCCCGGGGTAACTTCGGGAGAGACCCAGTACTTC. Translated, it gives CASFPGVTSGETQYF.

This clonotype was observed a handful of times. This sequence joins TRBV11-2 and TRBJ2-1; TRBD1 aligns across 7 bases. The V and J ends lost 3 bases and 7 bases, in that order; junction bases with no gene match: 9. The CDR3 consists of 15 residues. Per germline, CDR1 SGHAT and CDR2 FQNNGV. The CDR3 loop is CASSFGKGALNEQFF. Here the CDR3 DNA reads TGTGCCAGCAGCTTTGGAAAGGGGGCACTGAATGAGCAGTTCTTC.

This clonotype was found a few times. This chain joins TRBV24-1 and TRBJ2-1; D is unresolved. There are 15 residues in the CDR3. Looked up from germline, CDR1 is KGHDR and CDR2 is SFDVKD. Trimming took 3 bases from V and 0 from J, leaving 8 bases between them. The CDR3 protein is CATSDVSSSYNEQFF. CDR3 DNA sequence: TGTGCCACCAGTGATGTTTCGAGCTCCTACAATGAGCAGTTCTTC.

This clonotype appeared a few times. This rearrangement joins TRBV12-3 or TRBV12-4 to TRBJ2-3; D unclear. The CDR3 runs 17 residues. Trimming cost V 6 bases and J 1 base, with 20 bases left between them. CDR3: CASSPPAAGFGTDTQYF. For the CDR3, the DNA is TGTGCCAGCAGCCCACCCGCGGCCGGGTTCGGCACAGATACGCAGTATTTT.

The rearrangement joins TRBV12-3 or TRBV12-4 to TRBJ2-1, with TRBD2 as a possible D gene (5 bases). The CDR3 covers 12 residues. V gave up 6 bases and J gave up 7 bases, with 10 bases separating them. The CDR3 is CASSRGRNEQFF. DNA of the CDR3: TGTGCCAGCAGCCGGGGTAGGAATGAGCAGTTCTTC.

This clonotype was counted only a few times. The chain has TRBV6-1 and TRBJ2-7; D is unresolved. This CDR3 has 14 residues. The germline V gene encodes CDR1 MNHNS and CDR2 SASEGT. Trimming shortened V by 3 bases and J by 3 bases, and 12 bases separated the two germline ends. In DNA, the CDR3 is TGTGCCAGCAGTGATTTCTCCTCTCTCTACGAGCAGTACTTC. It translates to CASSDFSSLYEQYF.

This sequence joins TRBV30 and TRBJ1-2; no reliable D call. Trimming left V 0 bases short and J 2 bases short, with 4 bases between. The germline gives CDR1 GTSNPN, CDR2 SVGIG (reference sequence). This CDR3 is 12 amino acids long. CDR3 region: CAWSVANYGYTF. In DNA form, the CDR3 reads TGTGCCTGGAGTGTGGCCAACTATGGCTACACCTTC.

This clonotype showed up just a few times. This chain joins TRBV12-3 or TRBV12-4 and TRBJ2-3; 10 bases match TRBD2. V lost 8 bases to trimming and J lost 2 bases; unmatched junction nucleotides: 4. The CDR3 covers 14 residues. The CDR3 protein is CASGLAGATDTQYF. The CDR3 DNA reads TGTGCCAGCGGGCTAGCGGGGGCCACAGATACGCAGTATTTT.

This clonotype has a handful of counts. Relative to the germline gene, one junction end is altered; a read error may explain this. CDR3 DNA sequence: TGTGCCAGCAGTTACTCGACAGCGGCAGAACCTAATTATGGCTACACCTTC. It specifies CASSYSTAAEPNYGYTF. The chain couples TRBV6-2 or TRBV6-3 to TRBJ1-2; weak D call: TRBD1 (5 bases). The CDR3 contains 17 residues. Germline V CDR1 and CDR2: MNHEY, SVGEGT.

This clonotype was seen more than once but under ten times. This chain links TRBV20-1 with TRBJ2-3; perhaps TRBD2 as D (5 bases). CDR3 length: 15 residues. V was trimmed by 3 bases and J by 4 bases, leaving 17 bases between them. Germline loops: CDR1 DFQATT, CDR2 SNEGSKA (reference sequence). The CDR3 sequence: CSASSTGMVADTQYF. The DNA of the CDR3 is TGCAGTGCTAGTTCTACCGGGATGGTCGCAGATACGCAGTATTTT.

This clonotype was counted many times. One junction end disagrees with the germline gene, perhaps due to a read error. V gene TRBV7-2 combines with J gene TRBJ2-7; TRBD2 matches 11 bases. Germline V gene lookup returns CDR1 SGHTA and CDR2 FQGNSA. The CDR3 is 15 amino acids. The CDR3 protein is CASSLAGLAENEQYF. In DNA form, the CDR3 reads TGTGCCAGCAGTTTAGCGGGACTAGCGGAAAACGAGCAGTACTTC.

CDR3 DNA: TGTGCCAGCAGCGTAGGTTCCCTGGGGGGCTACACCTTC. Amino acids: CASSVGSLGGYTF. The gene calls are TRBV9 and TRBJ1-2; D remains ambiguous. Between the trimmed V and J ends, which lost 0 bases and 8 bases, there was a span of 11 bases. The germline V gene has CDR1 SGDLS and CDR2 YYNGEE. The CDR3 sequence is 13 residues long.

This clonotype has at least ten counts. J is TRBJ2-7 and V is TRBV29-1; the match to TRBD1 covers 8 bases. The CDR3 totals 14 residues. Looked up from germline, CDR1 is SQVTM and CDR2 is ANQGSEA. Unmatched junction bases numbered 4, after V lost 0 bases and J lost 3 bases. CDR3 in amino acids: CSVEDKGQGYEQYF. In DNA form, the CDR3 reads TGCAGCGTTGAAGATAAAGGACAGGGCTACGAGCAGTACTTC.

The genes are TRBV9 and TRBJ1-1, with D hard to call. Per the germline V gene, CDR1 is SGDLS and CDR2 is YYNGEE. V lost 2 bases to trimming and J lost 5 bases, with 13 bases between them. The length of the CDR3 is 14 residues. The CDR3 loop is CASSVNMVLTEAFF. The CDR3 DNA follows: TGTGCCAGCAGCGTGAACATGGTTCTGACTGAAGCTTTCTTT.